This TCR beta chain stems from a study of cytomegalovirus exposure and HLA in healthy donors. Study-wide results and limits: Published work reported that the classifier diagnosed cytomegalovirus status with high specificity and sensitivity.

Notes on this clone: Antigen specificity is unknown.

The study ran its PCR with 60 Vbeta and 13 Jbeta primers. How the authors handled the data: Later analysis identified approximately 88 million unique TCR beta chains, approximately 11 million shared. Measured with immunoSEQ multiplex PCR; TCRdb has only the in-frame clones, and not every one. The D gene and trimming were derived from the DNA, and the V and J assignments and clone size from that table. Its table lists roughly 100,000 clones. The CDR3 is 17 amino acids. Germline-derived CDR1 and CDR2 are MNHGY and SAAAGT. The TCR originated in a woman in her thirties in good health and CMV-seronegative. The sequenced sample consisted of PBMCs. The chain is built from TRBV6-8 and TRBJ2-5; no definite D call. The last part of the DNA fits TRBJ2-7 better; the J call may be wrong. CDR3 sequence (DNA): TGTGCCAGCAGTTACCCCTTGGTAGCTCTGAGCTCCTACGAGCAGTACTTC. This sequence encodes CASSYPLVALSSYEQYF.